The sample holds a few counts of the clone carrying this T cell receptor (beta chain). What it recognizes is unknown. This specimen comes from a study of human T cells and chemical hapten exposure. Study information: Chiefly female patients presented with alopecia areata, totalis or universalis.

Study-level results: It was expanded TCRs that formed significantly more large CDR3 similarity clusters than controls did. TCRs above 1 in 1000 frequency stayed constant with DPC sensitization.

One entry per CDR3 protein, called by TCRdb with MiXCR from the RACE reads. The table includes some 45,000 distinct CDR3 sequences, around 12% detected once. The time point here: pre-sensitization, week 0. Specified treatment: therapeutic diphenylcyclopropenone sensitization with weekly scalp DPC. Germline loops: CDR1 MGHRA, CDR2 YSYEKL. Trimming pared 1 base from V and 2 bases from J, leaving 15 bases between. This CDR3 has 17 residues. The chain joins TRBV4-1 to TRBJ1-3; a possible D gene is TRBD1 (6 bases). The starting material was whole blood, obtained in connection with sensitization to the hapten diphenylcyclopropenone (DPC). This receptor was taken from a woman in her 30s with alopecia areata. Some clones in this sample may be carry-over from other donors' samples. The CDR3 nucleotides read TGCGCCAGCAGCCAAGCCGGGACACCCTCTGCTGGAAACACCATATATTTT. Translated, it gives CASSQAGTPSAGNTIYF.